These T cell receptor beta chains were read from a single sample in a study of cytomegalovirus exposure and HLA in healthy donors. The repertoire was sequenced with immunoSEQ multiplex PCR; TCRdb's copy has only in-frame clones and lacks some. The sample consists of fewer than 45,000 clones, roughly nine tenths of them appearing once. Sequencing used PBMCs. All receptors derive from a woman aged 18-29 years in good health and CMV-seronegative. Each CDR3 is given with its conserved first and last residue. A D gene is named only where the DNA matches it firmly. Not every row has a clone size; where given, it reads once, few, many or a size class.

TRBV10-2	TRBJ2-3	TRBD2	NA	TGCGCCAGCAGTGAGTCTCGGGGGGGGCTGGTGTTTTCAGATACGCAGTATTTT	CASSESRGGLVFSDTQYF
TRBV7-2	TRBJ2-3	NA	once	TGTGCCAGCAGCTTAGGACTCGGCACAGATACGCAGTATTTT	CASSLGLGTDTQYF
TRBV12-5	TRBJ2-5	NA	NA	TGTGCTAGTGGTTTGACAGGGCGCGAGACCCAGTACTTC	CASGLTGRETQYF
TRBV21-1	TRBJ2-5	NA	NA	TGTGCCAGCAGCAAAAGTGAGGGACTAGGGCCCCAAGAGACCCAGTACTTC	CASSKSEGLGPQETQYF
TRBV30	TRBJ1-4	TRBD1	few	TGTGCCTGGGGGACAGGGTCTGAAAAACTGTTTTTT	CAWGTGSEKLFF
TRBV28	TRBJ1-2	TRBD1	few	TGTGCCAGCAGTTTATGGACAGGGGCCGATGGCTACACCTTC	CASSLWTGADGYTF
TRBV27	TRBJ2-3	NA	NA	TGTGCCAGCACCCGGCTTCGGGATGCGGATACGCAGTATTTT	CASTRLRDADTQYF
TRBV19	TRBJ2-1	TRBD2	NA	TGTGCCAGTAGTTTAACTAGCGGGATTGGTGAGCAGTTCTTC	CASSLTSGIGEQFF
TRBV6-5	TRBJ1-2	NA	NA	TGTGCCAGCAGTACCCCAGGCGGGCGGGATAGCTACACCTTC	CASSTPGGRDSYTF
TRBV2	TRBJ1-2	TRBD1	NA	TGTGCCAGCAGGGGACAGGGGTCTGTCCATGGCTACACCTTC	CASRGQGSVHGYTF
TRBV4-3	TRBJ2-3	TRBD2	NA	TGCGCCAGCAGCCAAGATACGGGGACTAGCGGGAGTGGGGATACGCAGTATTTT	CASSQDTGTSGSGDTQYF
TRBV11-2	TRBJ1-2	NA	NA	TGTGCCAGCAGCTTCGGCAGGGCTCAAGGCTACACCTTC	CASSFGRAQGYTF
TRBV30	TRBJ1-6	NA	NA	TGTGCCTGGAGTCGGCAGGGTGATTCACCCCTCCACTTT	CAWSRQGDSPLHF
TRBV29-1	TRBJ2-6	NA	NA	TGCAGCGCCCGGACAGCCTCTGGGGCCAACGTCCTGACTTTC	CSARTASGANVLTF
TRBV28	TRBJ2-7	TRBD2	NA	TGTGCCAGCAGTGCGGGAGGGGGGCTCTCCTACGAGCAGTACTTC	CASSAGGGLSYEQYF
TRBV28	TRBJ2-1	TRBD2	NA	TGTGCCAGCAGTTATTCCGGGACTAGCGGGTTCTCCTACAATGAGCAGTTCTTC	CASSYSGTSGFSYNEQFF